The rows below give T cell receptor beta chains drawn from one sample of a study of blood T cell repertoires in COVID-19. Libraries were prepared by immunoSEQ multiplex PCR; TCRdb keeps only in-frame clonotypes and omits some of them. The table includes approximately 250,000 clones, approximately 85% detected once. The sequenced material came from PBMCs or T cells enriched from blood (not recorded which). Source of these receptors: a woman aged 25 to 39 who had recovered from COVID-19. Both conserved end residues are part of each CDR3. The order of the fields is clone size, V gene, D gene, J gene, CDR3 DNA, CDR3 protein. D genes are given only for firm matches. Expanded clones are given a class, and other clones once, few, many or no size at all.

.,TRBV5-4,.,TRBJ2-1,TGTGCCAGCAGCTTGGAACCTGAGCGGGAGCAGTTCTTC,CASSLEPEREQFF
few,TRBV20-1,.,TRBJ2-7,TGCAGTGCTAGTAGTGCCACCAGCTCCTACGAGCAGTACTTC,CSASSATSSYEQYF
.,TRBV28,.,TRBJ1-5,TGTGCCAGACACTCCCGGACAGTTATTAACCTATTTAGCAATCAGCCCCAGCATTTT,CARHSRTVINLFSNQPQHF
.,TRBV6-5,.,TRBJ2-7,TGTGCCAGCAGTTCCTTCCAGGGTCTTGACGGCTACGAGCAGTACTTC,CASSSFQGLDGYEQYF
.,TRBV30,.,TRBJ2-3,TGTGCCTGGAGTGTACTCCCGCCCCGCTGGGATACGCAGTATTTT,CAWSVLPPRWDTQYF
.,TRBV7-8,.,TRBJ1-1,TGTGCCAGCAGCTTGGACCCAGGGACTGAAGCTTTCTTT,CASSLDPGTEAFF
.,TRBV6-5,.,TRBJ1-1,TGTGCCAGCAGCCCGACAGGACAAACGAACACTGAAGCTTTCTTT,CASSPTGQTNTEAFF
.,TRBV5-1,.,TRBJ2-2,TGCGCCAGCAGCTTGGTGGGGCGGGGGAACACCGGGGAGCTGTTTTTT,CASSLVGRGNTGELFF
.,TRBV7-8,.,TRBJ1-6,TGTGCCAGCAGCTTAGTTACGAGAGTGGCCGGGGGTTCACCCCTCCACTTT,CASSLVTRVAGGSPLHF
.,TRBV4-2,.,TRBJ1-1,TGTGCCAGCAGCCATGAACCAGTGAACACTGAAGCTTTCTTT,CASSHEPVNTEAFF
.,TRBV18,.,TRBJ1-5,TGTGCCAGCTCACCCGCCGGGGGTAGCAATCAACCCCAGCATTTT,CASSPAGGSNQPQHF
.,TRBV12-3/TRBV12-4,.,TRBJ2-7,TGTGCCAGCAGTTTCAGGGATCCCTACGAGCAGTACTTC,CASSFRDPYEQYF
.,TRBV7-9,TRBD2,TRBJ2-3,TGTGCCAGCAGCCCCCCGGGGGGGAGGAGAGATACGCAGTATTTT,CASSPPGGRRDTQYF
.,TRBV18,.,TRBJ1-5,TGTGCCAGCTCACCAAGGACCCCGGGGGAGCCCCAGCATTTT,CASSPRTPGEPQHF
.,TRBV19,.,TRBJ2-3,TGTGCCAGTACATATGGGGCCGCGATAGGGACAGATACGCAGTATTTT,CASTYGAAIGTDTQYF
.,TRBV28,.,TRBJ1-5,TGTGCCAGCAGTTTGACTGGGTCCCAGCATTTT,CASSLTGSQHF